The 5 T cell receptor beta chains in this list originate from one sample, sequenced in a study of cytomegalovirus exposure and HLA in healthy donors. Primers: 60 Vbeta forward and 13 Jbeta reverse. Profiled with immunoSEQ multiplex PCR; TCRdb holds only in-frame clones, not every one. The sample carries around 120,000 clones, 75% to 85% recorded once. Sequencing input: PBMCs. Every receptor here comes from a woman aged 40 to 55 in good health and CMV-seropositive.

In DNA, the CDR3 is TGTGCCAGCAGCCCCGAGGTATCCCACTACGAGCAGTACTTC. Its translation: CASSPEVSHYEQYF. The chain has TRBV7-6 and TRBJ2-7, with D uncertain. CDR1 SGHVS and CDR2 FNYEAQ come from the germline V gene. This CDR3 is built from 14 residues. Between the trimmed V and J ends, which lost 5 bases and 3 bases, there was a span of 14 bases.

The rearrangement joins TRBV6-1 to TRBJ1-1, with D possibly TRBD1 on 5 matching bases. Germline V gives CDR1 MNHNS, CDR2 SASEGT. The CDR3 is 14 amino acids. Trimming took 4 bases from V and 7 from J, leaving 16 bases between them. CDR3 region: CASSGGVRGLEAFF. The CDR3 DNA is TGTGCCAGCAGTGGGGGGGTGAGGGGACTTGAAGCTTTCTTT.

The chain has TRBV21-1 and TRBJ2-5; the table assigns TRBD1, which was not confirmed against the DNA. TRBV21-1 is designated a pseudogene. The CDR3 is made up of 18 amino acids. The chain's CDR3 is CASSKVPPGQGGKETQYF. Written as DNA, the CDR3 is TGTGCCAGCAGCAAAGTTCCTCCGGGACAGGGGGGAAAAGAGACCCAGTACTTC.

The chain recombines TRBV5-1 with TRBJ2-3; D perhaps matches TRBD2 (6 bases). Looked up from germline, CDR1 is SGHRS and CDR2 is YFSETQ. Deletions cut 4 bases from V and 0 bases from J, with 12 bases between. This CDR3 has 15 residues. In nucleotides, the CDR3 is TGCGCCAGCAGCCCGGGACTCTCCAGCACAGATACGCAGTATTTT. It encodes CASSPGLSSTDTQYF.

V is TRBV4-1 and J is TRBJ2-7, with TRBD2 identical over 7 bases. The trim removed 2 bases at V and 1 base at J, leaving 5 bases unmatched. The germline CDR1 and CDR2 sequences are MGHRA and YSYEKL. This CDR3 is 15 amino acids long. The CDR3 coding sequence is TGCGCCAGCAGCCAATACGCTAGCGGTTCCTACGAGCAGTACTTC. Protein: CASSQYASGSYEQYF.